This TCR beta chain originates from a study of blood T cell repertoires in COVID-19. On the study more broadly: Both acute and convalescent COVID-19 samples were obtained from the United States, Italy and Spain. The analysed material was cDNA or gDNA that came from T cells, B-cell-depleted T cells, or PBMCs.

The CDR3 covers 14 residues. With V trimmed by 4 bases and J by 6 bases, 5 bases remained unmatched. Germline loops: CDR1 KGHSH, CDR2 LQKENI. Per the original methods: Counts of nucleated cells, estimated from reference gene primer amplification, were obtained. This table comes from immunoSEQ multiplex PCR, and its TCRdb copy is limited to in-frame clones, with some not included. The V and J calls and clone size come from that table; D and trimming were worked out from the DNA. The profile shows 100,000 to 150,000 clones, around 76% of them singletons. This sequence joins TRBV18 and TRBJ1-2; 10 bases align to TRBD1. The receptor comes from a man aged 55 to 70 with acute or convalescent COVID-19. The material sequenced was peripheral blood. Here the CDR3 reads CASSRDRGQDGYTF. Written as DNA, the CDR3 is TGTGCCAGCTCACGTGACAGGGGGCAAGATGGCTACACCTTC.